This T cell receptor (beta chain) stems from a study of blood T cell repertoires in COVID-19. Germline V gene sequence: CDR1 SEHNR, CDR2 FQNEAQ (reference sequence). V dropped 5 bases and J dropped 1 base, with 12 bases sitting between them. The CDR3 consists of 15 residues. Individuals drawn from around 25 US areas were roughly 18 to 95 years old. What the recovered Cohort 3 donors had was two negative PCRs, clearance, or symptom resolution. TCRdb keeps only in-frame clones here, not all; method: immunoSEQ multiplex PCR. The repertoire has about 330,000 clones, roughly 85% of them found once; the top ten carry about 6%.

The J gene is TRBJ2-4, the V gene TRBV7-9, with D perhaps TRBD2 (5 bases). What was sequenced was PBMCs or T cells enriched from blood (not recorded which). The TCR comes from a woman between 25 and 40 years old who had recovered from COVID-19. This chain's CDR3 is CASSPILGAKNIQYF. The CDR3 bases are TGTGCCAGCAGCCCGATACTAGGGGCCAAAAACATTCAGTACTTC.